This entry features one T cell receptor (beta chain) sequence. This entry belongs to a study of blood T cell repertoires in COVID-19. Study summary: Sources were T cells, B-cell-depleted T cells, or PBMCs; the material itself was cDNA or gDNA.

Repertoires were generated with immunoSEQ multiplex PCR, while TCRdb's copy carries only in-frame clones and drops some. Found here are some 130,000 clones, around nine tenths of them singletons; the top ten hold approximately 5%. The CDR3 contains 14 residues. Germline values: CDR1 SGHRS, CDR2 YFSETQ. V shed 0 bases, J shed 3 bases, and the junction held 3 bases outside the gene matches. This chain uses TRBV5-1 with TRBJ2-7; 7 nucleotides align to TRBD2. The specimen was peripheral blood. This clonotype originated in a man aged 55 to 69 with COVID-19, enrolled during active disease. The CDR3 DNA is TGCGCCAGCAGCTTGGTGAGCGGGGACTACGAGCAGTACTTC. It specifies CASSLVSGDYEQYF. Full variable domain (outside the CDR3, taken from reference TRBV5-1 and TRBJ2-7): KAGVTQTPRYLIKTRGQQVTLSCSPISGHRSVSWYQQTPGQGLQFLFEYFSETQRNKGNFPGRFSGRQFSNSRSEMNVSTLELGDSALYLCASSLVSGDYEQYFGPGTRLTVT.